One and the same sample provided the 30 T cell receptor beta chains below, sequenced in a study of cytotoxic CD8 clonotypes in ibrutinib-treated CLL. Using immunoSEQ multiplex PCR, the repertoire was profiled, and TCRdb retains in-frame clones only, with some absent. This sample has roughly 190,000 clones, with roughly 72% found just once. The input for sequencing was PBMCs, taken after 24 months of ibrutinib treatment. All receptors come from a human donor with chronic lymphocytic leukemia.

This clone was detected a few times. The genes are TRBV18 and TRBJ2-2; no firm D call. V lost 4 bases and J lost 3, with 15 bases in between. Germline loops: CDR1 KGHSH, CDR2 LQKENI. The CDR3 contains 16 residues. CDR3 DNA sequence: TGTGCCAGCTCACTTGAATTTCGCCGGGACACCGGGGAGCTGTTTTTT. Its protein product is CASSLEFRRDTGELFF.

The chain carries TRBV29-1 and TRBJ1-2; D not certain. There are 12 residues in the CDR3. The germline gives CDR1 SQVTM, CDR2 ANQGSEA. V was shortened by 5 bases and J by 4 bases, with 11 bases between the two germline ends. Written as DNA, the CDR3 is TGCAGCGTTCTAACAGCTAGCTATGGCTACACCTTC. As protein: CSVLTASYGYTF.

This rearrangement joins TRBV4-3 to TRBJ2-1; 13 nucleotides line up with TRBD2. This CDR3 spans 16 amino acids. Germline V lookup: CDR1 LGHNA, CDR2 YSLEER. The V and J ends lost 4 bases and 6 bases, in that order; junction bases with no gene match: 6. The CDR3 is CASSRKGLAGVNEQFF. In DNA, the CDR3 is TGCGCCAGCAGCCGTAAAGGACTAGCGGGAGTCAATGAGCAGTTCTTC.

This clone was detected a few times. This chain links TRBV5-1 with TRBJ2-7; 8 nucleotides line up with TRBD2. V was clipped by 0 bases and J by 3 bases; unmatched bases: 11. CDR1 and CDR2 from the germline V gene are SGHRS and YFSETQ. The CDR3 contains 17 residues. The CDR3 spells CASSLEGLREGIYEQYF. Written as DNA, the CDR3 is TGCGCCAGCAGCTTGGAAGGCTTACGGGAGGGCATCTACGAGCAGTACTTC.

The sample holds a few counts of this clone. The genes are TRBV9 and TRBJ1-2, with 9 bases aligning to TRBD1. The CDR3 length is 16 residues. Germline V CDR1 and CDR2: SGDLS, YYNGEE. The trim removed 3 bases at V and 6 bases at J, leaving 12 bases unmatched. This chain's CDR3 is CASSAGTGLGGDGYTF. In DNA form, the CDR3 reads TGTGCCAGCAGCGCCGGGACAGGGCTCGGGGGAGATGGCTACACCTTC.

This clone was observed a handful of times. This chain uses TRBV27 with TRBJ2-2; the D gene is possibly TRBD1 (6 bases). Trimming took 2 bases from V and 4 from J, leaving 11 bases between them. The CDR3 sequence is 15 residues long. The V gene's germline CDR1 is MNHEY and CDR2 SMNVEV (reference sequence). CDR3 sequence: CASSLSGQRTGELFF. For the CDR3, the DNA is TGTGCCAGCAGTTTAAGCGGACAGCGCACCGGGGAGCTGTTTTTT.

The chain joins TRBV6-6 to TRBJ1-1; unclear D gene. From germline, CDR1 is MNHNY and CDR2 SVGAGI (reference sequence). CDR3 length: 14 amino acids. The V end lost 0 bases, the J end lost 1 base, and 6 bases lay between the germline ends. The chain's CDR3 is CASSYSGGNTEAFF. The DNA for the CDR3 is TGTGCCAGCAGTTACTCAGGAGGGAACACTGAAGCTTTCTTT.

V gene TRBV27 combines with J gene TRBJ2-7; 13 nucleotides align to TRBD2. V gave up 6 bases and J gave up 10 bases; unmatched junction bases: 6. This CDR3 is 13 amino acids long. Germline CDR1 MNHEY, CDR2 SMNVEV (reference sequence). The CDR3 loop reads CASRRTSGGPQYF. The DNA of the CDR3 is TGTGCCAGCAGACGGACTAGCGGGGGCCCCCAGTACTTC.

This clone was seen only once. The chain joins TRBV7-2 to TRBJ1-5, with D perhaps matching TRBD1 (6 bases). V lost 1 base and J 12 bases, leaving 16 bases between the germline ends. This CDR3 has 14 residues. The germline V gene has CDR1 SGHTA and CDR2 FQGNSA. The CDR3 bases are TGTGCCAGCAGCTTAGGAGAATTGGGGGGGCTCCAGCATTTT. This sequence encodes CASSLGELGGLQHF.

The genes are TRBV6-5 and TRBJ1-1; 10 nucleotides match TRBD1. The CDR3 runs to 15 residues. Germline CDR1 and CDR2: MNHEY and SVGAGI. Unmatched junction bases numbered 8, after V lost 6 bases and J lost 4 bases. The CDR3 loop is CASSSTRDRGTEAFF. CDR3 in DNA: TGTGCCAGCAGCTCGACCCGGGACAGGGGCACTGAAGCTTTCTTT.

This sequence joins TRBV30 and TRBJ2-2; perhaps D is TRBD1 or TRBD2 (5 bases each). Germline V gene sequence: CDR1 GTSNPN, CDR2 SVGIG (reference sequence). CDR3 length: 15 residues. V was trimmed by 0 bases and J by 7 bases, leaving 15 bases between them. CDR3 sequence (DNA): TGTGCCTGGAGTGTAAGGTGGGGGAGACGCGGGGAGCTGTTTTTT. Its protein product is CAWSVRWGRRGELFF.

This clone was seen just once. In DNA, the CDR3 is TGTGCCAGCAGCTTAGCGGGTACCTACGAGCAGTACTTC. Its protein product is CASSLAGTYEQYF. This rearrangement joins TRBV11-2 to TRBJ2-7; D is unclear. The CDR3 is 13 amino acids. The germline V and J ends were trimmed by 1 base and 2 bases, with 6 bases remaining between them. The germline V gene encodes CDR1 SGHAT and CDR2 FQNNGV.

V is TRBV9 and J is TRBJ2-7; perhaps TRBD1 as D (6 bases). Germline V gene data show CDR1 as SGDLS and CDR2 as YYNGEE. Deletions cut 3 bases from V and 0 bases from J, with 16 bases between. The CDR3 is 16 amino acids. The DNA for the CDR3 is TGTGCCAGCAGCGCAATCACCGGACAGAGCTCCTACGAGCAGTACTTC. Residues: CASSAITGQSSYEQYF.

The gene calls are TRBV7-2 and TRBJ2-3; D perhaps matches TRBD2 (6 bases). Germline CDR1 is SGHTA and CDR2 is FQGNSA. CDR3 size: 12 residues. Trimming pared 6 bases from V and 9 bases from J, leaving 13 bases between. The CDR3 here is CASSFTGETQYF. The CDR3 DNA follows: TGTGCCAGCAGTTTTACGGGGGAGACGCAGTATTTT. Full variable domain (remainder filled in from reference TRBV7-2 and TRBJ2-3): GAGVSQSPSNKVTEKGKDVELRCDPISGHTALYWYRQSLGQGLEFLIYFQGNSAPDKSGLPSDRFSAERTGGSVSTLTIQRTQQEDSAVYLCASSFTGETQYFGPGTRLTVL.

The chain combines TRBV7-6 with TRBJ2-7; 8 bases fit TRBD2. This CDR3 region has 15 residues. The V gene end was trimmed by 6 bases and the J gene end by 2 bases; junction bases not matched to a gene: 9. Germline assignment: CDR1 SGHVS and CDR2 FNYEAQ. CDR3 region: CASSTSGSGTYEQYF. CDR3 bases: TGTGCCAGCAGTACAAGCGGGAGTGGTACCTACGAGCAGTACTTC.

This clone was detected only once. The chain combines TRBV6-8 with TRBJ2-7; 7 nucleotides agree with TRBD2. Germline V gene data show CDR1 as MNHGY and CDR2 as SAAAGT. Losses at the gene ends were 6 bases for V and 0 bases for J; bases not matched to a gene: 8. There are 15 residues in the CDR3. The DNA for the CDR3 is TGTGCCAGCAGAGCCCCTCGGACTAGCTCCTACGAGCAGTACTTC. This gives the protein CASRAPRTSSYEQYF.

As for this clone: This same CDR3 is encoded by further DNA sequences in the sample. The V and J genes are TRBV6-5 and TRBJ2-7; 8 positions agree with TRBD1. The CDR3 covers 14 residues. CDR1 and CDR2 (germline): MNHEY, SVGAGI. V lost 2 bases and J lost 3; bases outside the gene matches: 3. DNA for the CDR3: TGTGCCAGCAGTTACCGAACAGGGGGCTACGAGCAGTACTTC. Protein product: CASSYRTGGYEQYF.

This clone was seen more than once but under ten times. The chain joins TRBV7-2 to TRBJ1-2; D is unclear. This CDR3 spans 14 amino acids. Germline CDR1 and CDR2: SGHTA and FQGNSA. Trimming stripped 4 bases from V and 4 bases from J, with 13 bases between. CDR3 nucleotide sequence: TGTGCCAGCAGCTCCAACAGTGGGAGCTATGGCTACACCTTC. It yields the protein CASSSNSGSYGYTF.

This clone was seen only a few times. The chain uses TRBV27 and TRBJ1-1; 8 nucleotides align to TRBD1. The CDR3 extends over 15 amino acids. Germline V lookup: CDR1 MNHEY, CDR2 SMNVEV (reference sequence). J lost 4 bases, V lost 5 bases, and 9 bases had no gene match. CDR3 nucleotide sequence: TGTGCCAGCAGTATCAGGGGGCAAGGCGGCACTGAAGCTTTCTTT. Protein product: CASSIRGQGGTEAFF.

CDR3: CASSLFRSTYEQYF. CDR3 in DNA: TGTGCCAGCAGTTTATTTCGCAGTACCTACGAGCAGTACTTC. The rearrangement joins TRBV27 to TRBJ2-7; D is unresolved. Germline lookup yields CDR1 MNHEY and CDR2 SMNVEV (reference sequence). V dropped 1 base and J dropped 2 bases, with 9 bases sitting between them. There are 14 residues in the CDR3.

This clone was detected only a few times. V is TRBV10-3 and J is TRBJ2-3; no definite D call. Germline V gives CDR1 ENHRY, CDR2 SYGVKD. Trimming removed 11 bases from V and 2 bases from J, with 23 bases in between. The CDR3 loop spans 16 amino acids. DNA for the CDR3: TGTGCCTCCGCCAGACACGTCTTCTCTATCACAGATACGCAGTATTTT. Its protein is CASARHVFSITDTQYF.

The gene calls are TRBV28 and TRBJ2-2; 11 nucleotides match TRBD2. This CDR3 comprises 19 residues. Germline V gene lookup returns CDR1 MDHEN and CDR2 SYDVKM. The trim removed 2 bases at V and 4 bases at J, leaving 12 bases unmatched. The CDR3 DNA follows: TGTGCCAGCAGTTTAGTCATCAGCGCGGGACTAGCGGTCACCGGGGAGCTGTTTTTT. Protein: CASSLVISAGLAVTGELFF.

This chain joins TRBV2 and TRBJ2-1, with D unresolved. The CDR3 length is 13 residues. Germline values: CDR1 SNHLY, CDR2 FYNNEI. Trimming cost V 6 bases and J 2 bases, with 8 bases left between them. The CDR3 sequence: CASSRGTYNEQFF. The DNA of the CDR3 is TGTGCCAGCAGCCGCGGAACCTACAATGAGCAGTTCTTC.

The genes are TRBV15 and TRBJ2-1; TRBD1 matches at 8 bases. The CDR3 loop spans 14 amino acids. Germline V lookup: CDR1 LNHNV, CDR2 YYDKDF (reference sequence). With 5 bases clipped from V and 4 bases from J, the junction kept 4 bases outside the gene matches. Here the CDR3 DNA reads TGTGCCACCAGCGGACAGGGACGGTACAATGAGCAGTTCTTC. Amino acids: CATSGQGRYNEQFF.

This chain connects TRBV5-4 to TRBJ2-7; 8 nucleotides agree with TRBD2. J was trimmed by 4 bases and V by 0 bases; bases with no gene match: 6. Germline lookup yields CDR1 SGHNT and CDR2 YYREEE (reference sequence). This CDR3 has 15 amino acids. This CDR3 reads CASSLGPTSVYEQYF. CDR3 nucleotide sequence: TGTGCCAGCAGCTTGGGACCGACTAGCGTTTACGAGCAGTACTTC.

This sequence joins TRBV7-3 and TRBJ2-7; 8 bases map to TRBD1. The CDR3 is 14 residues long. Unmatched junction bases numbered 9, after V lost 5 bases and J lost 6 bases. CDR1 and CDR2 (germline): SGHTA, FQGTGA. CDR3 sequence: CASSPGQVLSEQYF. The CDR3 bases are TGTGCCAGCAGCCCGGGACAGGTTTTGTCCGAGCAGTACTTC.

The J gene is TRBJ2-2, the V gene TRBV7-2; D is possibly TRBD1 (5 bases). In germline, CDR1 is SGHTA, CDR2 FQGNSA. This CDR3 has 15 residues. Trimming cost V 4 bases and J 4 bases, with 13 bases left between them. The CDR3 nucleotides are TGTGCCAGCAGCTCCCAAAGGGGCAGCACCGGGGAGCTGTTTTTT. Amino acids: CASSSQRGSTGELFF.

This chain uses TRBV4-2 with TRBJ2-3; 8 bases agree with TRBD1. V trimming: 1 base; J trimming: 6 bases; junction bases outside the gene matches: 6. Germline values: CDR1 LGHNA, CDR2 YNFKEQ. The CDR3 extends over 15 amino acids. CDR3 amino acids: CASSQVGDRRDTQYF. Written as DNA, the CDR3 is TGTGCCAGCAGCCAAGTAGGGGACAGGAGGGATACGCAGTATTTT.

This clone has only a few counts. For the CDR3, the DNA is TGCGCCAGCAGCTCCGGGACAGGGCTGAACACTGAAGCTTTCTTT. It encodes CASSSGTGLNTEAFF. The gene calls are TRBV10-1 and TRBJ1-1, with 9 bases identical to TRBD1. V trimming: 6 bases; J trimming: 0 bases; junction bases outside the gene matches: 5. The CDR3 is 15 residues long. CDR1 and CDR2 from the germline V gene are WNHNN and SYGVQD (reference sequence).

This clone came up a few times. The J gene is TRBJ2-1, the V gene TRBV4-1; tentative D call: TRBD2 (5 bases). Trimming removed 0 bases at V and 4 bases at J, with 7 bases between. The germline CDR1 and CDR2 sequences are MGHRA and YSYEKL. This CDR3 is built from 14 residues. The CDR3 region has the DNA TGCGCCAGCAGCCAAGACGGCGGGTACAATGAGCAGTTCTTC. Translating gives CASSQDGGYNEQFF.